This T cell receptor beta chain stems from a study of blood T cell repertoires in COVID-19. Study background: From T cells, B-cell-depleted T cells, or PBMCs came the material, which was cDNA or gDNA.

V lost 4 bases to trimming and J lost 3 bases; unmatched junction nucleotides: 12. CDR1 is SGHAT, CDR2 FQNNGV, per germline. This CDR3 is built from 16 residues. The protocol was immunoSEQ multiplex PCR, while the TCRdb copy is restricted to in-frame clones and leaves out a portion. This sample has about 190,000 clones, with about 86% found just once. The clonotype originates from a woman in her thirties with active or convalescent COVID-19. Sample: peripheral blood. This rearrangement joins TRBV11-2 to TRBJ2-7; 7 positions match TRBD1. CDR3 residues: CASSSHPSGTDYEQYF. In DNA, the CDR3 is TGTGCCAGCAGCTCCCACCCCTCCGGGACAGACTACGAGCAGTACTTC.